One sample yielded the 11 T cell receptor beta chains listed below, sequenced in a study of blood T cell repertoires in COVID-19. Data came from immunoSEQ multiplex PCR; TCRdb stores just in-frame clones and leaves some out. Seen here are approximately 38,000 clones, approximately 92% observed once, and the top ten hold more than 7%. Input material: peripheral blood. The receptors were gathered from a man aged 30 to 39 with active or convalescent COVID-19.

V and J are TRBV7-8 and TRBJ2-1, with TRBD2 matching 7 bases. The CDR3 is 13 amino acids. The V and J ends lost 6 bases and 5 bases, in that order; junction bases with no gene match: 4. Germline loops: CDR1 SGHVS, CDR2 FQNEAQ. The CDR3 DNA follows: TGTGCCAGCAGGGGTCTAGCGGACAATGAGCAGTTCTTC. It encodes CASRGLADNEQFF.

The chain couples TRBV7-9 to TRBJ1-4; no reliable D call. Germline V gene sequence: CDR1 SEHNR, CDR2 FQNEAQ (reference sequence). The CDR3 consists of 16 residues. V gave up 4 bases and J gave up 0 bases, with 12 bases separating them. The CDR3 coding sequence is TGTGCCAGCAGCTCCGCCGGCGGCGCAACTAATGAAAAACTGTTTTTT. Encoded protein: CASSSAGGATNEKLFF.

The chain couples TRBV7-9 to TRBJ2-1; D possibly corresponds to TRBD2 (6 bases). The V end lost 4 bases, the J end lost 5 bases, and 9 bases lay between the germline ends. CDR3 length equals 13 residues. Germline CDR1 SEHNR, CDR2 FQNEAQ (reference sequence). CDR3 region: CASSYGLNNEQFF. The CDR3 region has the DNA TGTGCCAGCAGCTACGGACTAAACAATGAGCAGTTCTTC.

Comment on this clone: One end of the junction is discordant with germline, which a read error may explain. V usage is TRBV11-3 and J usage is TRBJ1-2; D is perhaps TRBD1 (6 bases). This CDR3 is built from 18 residues. From germline, CDR1 is SGHNT and CDR2 YENEEA. CDR3 sequence: CASSLRRAGAAANYGYTF. CDR3 nucleotide sequence: TGTGCCAGCAGCCTTCGACGGGCAGGGGCCGCGGCTAATTATGGCTACACCTTC.

The rearrangement uses TRBV2 and TRBJ2-7; 8 nucleotides agree with TRBD1. The CDR3 covers 15 residues. Germline CDR1 reads SNHLY; CDR2 reads FYNNEI. The V and J ends lost 2 bases and 5 bases, in that order; junction bases with no gene match: 8. The CDR3: CASSEFGTGRNEQYF. Written as DNA, the CDR3 is TGTGCCAGCAGTGAATTCGGGACAGGACGGAACGAGCAGTACTTC.

This chain connects TRBV5-1 to TRBJ2-2, with TRBD2 as a possible D gene (5 bases). Germline CDR1 is SGHRS and CDR2 is YFSETQ. This CDR3 contains 14 residues. The V end lost 5 bases, the J end lost 3 bases, and 11 bases lay between the germline ends. CDR3 residues: CASSQDFYTGELFF. The CDR3 DNA is TGCGCCAGCAGTCAGGACTTTTACACCGGGGAGCTGTTTTTT.

This chain connects TRBV5-4 to TRBJ2-3; D unclear. V dropped 1 base and J dropped 4 bases, with 4 bases sitting between them. This CDR3 is built from 12 residues. Germline loops: CDR1 SGHNT, CDR2 YYREEE (reference sequence). CDR3 region: CASSLLADTQYF. The CDR3 bases are TGTGCCAGCAGCTTGTTAGCAGATACGCAGTATTTT. Full variable domain (outside the CDR3, taken from reference TRBV5-4 and TRBJ2-3): ETGVTQSPTHLIKTRGQQVTLRCSSQSGHNTVSWYQQALGQGPQFIFQYYREEENGRGNFPPRFSGLQFPNYSSELNVNALELDDSALYLCASSLLADTQYFGPGTRLTVL.

This chain uses TRBV6-5 with TRBJ1-2, with 8 bases lining up with TRBD1. The ends lost 6 bases at V and 8 bases at J; junction bases unmatched: 14. Germline V gene sequence: CDR1 MNHEY, CDR2 SVGAGI. The CDR3 covers 15 residues. CDR3 bases: TGTGCCAGCAGGTCCGGGACAGGTTTTTCAAAGGGCTACACCTTC. Translated: CASRSGTGFSKGYTF.

The chain carries TRBV7-2 and TRBJ2-5; no definite D call. The CDR3 is 13 amino acids. V lost 4 bases and J 4 bases, leaving 10 bases between the germline ends. Germline assignment: CDR1 SGHTA and CDR2 FQGNSA. The CDR3 nucleotides are TGTGCCAGCAGCTCGTCGCCGCGAGAGACCCAGTACTTC. Protein product: CASSSSPRETQYF.

V and J are TRBV7-6 and TRBJ2-3; 8 bases are a match to TRBD2. Germline V gene lookup returns CDR1 SGHVS and CDR2 FNYEAQ. V lost 5 bases, J lost 0 bases, and 7 bases stayed unmatched. The CDR3 is 16 residues long. CDR3 DNA sequence: TGTGCCAGCAGCCGCCTCGGCGGGAGGAGCACAGATACGCAGTATTTT. Translating gives CASSRLGGRSTDTQYF.

V and J are TRBV5-4 and TRBJ1-4; D is uncertain. This CDR3 has 13 residues. Deletions cut 4 bases from V and 8 bases from J, with 12 bases between. In germline, CDR1 is SGHNT, CDR2 YYREEE (reference sequence). The DNA for the CDR3 is TGTGCCAGCAGCGTTATCGCGGGGGAAAAACTGTTTTTT. Translated, it gives CASSVIAGEKLFF.